These T cell receptor beta chains were read from a single sample in a study of blood T cell repertoires in COVID-19. Profiled with immunoSEQ multiplex PCR; TCRdb holds only in-frame clones, not every one. The data contain approximately 210,000 clones, approximately 77% of them singletons. The specimen sequenced was peripheral blood. All receptors derive from a woman over 75 with acute or convalescent COVID-19. Each CDR3 is given with its conserved first and last residue. A D gene is named only where the DNA matches it firmly. Only some rows state a clone size, as once, few, many or a class for expanded clones.

-	TRBJ2-7	-	TRBV29-1	CSVGRESYEQYF	TGCAGCGTTGGACGGGAATCCTACGAGCAGTACTTC
TRBD2	TRBJ2-1	few	TRBV19	CASGQPSRGLSAGGNEQFF	TGTGCCAGTGGACAACCTTCAAGGGGACTTTCCGCGGGGGGGAATGAGCAGTTCTTC
TRBD1	TRBJ1-4	-	TRBV28	CASGNQGVNEKLFF	TGTGCCAGCGGAAACCAGGGGGTGAATGAAAAACTGTTTTTT
TRBD1	TRBJ1-1	-	TRBV5-1	CASSWDRVAEAFF	TGCGCCAGCAGCTGGGACAGGGTCGCTGAAGCTTTCTTT
TRBD2	TRBJ2-5	-	TRBV3-1/TRBV3-2	CASSPRRSGGYQETQYF	TGTGCCAGCAGCCCAAGACGGAGCGGGGGGTACCAAGAGACCCAGTACTTC
-	TRBJ1-2	few	TRBV27	CASRYTGIGGYTF	TGTGCCAGCAGATATACAGGGATTGGTGGCTACACCTTC
TRBD1	TRBJ1-3	-	TRBV24-1	CATSDSRQGSGNTIYF	TGTGCCACCAGTGATTCCCGACAGGGATCCGGAAACACCATATATTTT
TRBD2	TRBJ2-1	-	TRBV18	CASSPRTSGDNEQFF	TGTGCCAGCTCACCCCGGACTAGCGGGGACAATGAGCAGTTCTTC
-	TRBJ1-6	-	TRBV5-1	CASSLSGGTSNSPLHF	TGCGCCAGCAGCTTGTCCGGCGGGACGAGTAATTCACCCCTCCACTTT
TRBD1	TRBJ2-1	-	TRBV27	CASSFWRDRGSGDEQFF	TGTGCCAGCAGTTTTTGGAGGGACAGGGGATCTGGGGATGAGCAGTTCTTC
TRBD1	TRBJ1-1	-	TRBV7-9	CASSFGLVGQGTEAFF	TGTGCCAGCAGCTTCGGTCTGGTTGGACAGGGCACTGAAGCTTTCTTT
-	TRBJ1-2	-	TRBV29-1	CSARSGDYTF	TGCAGCGCCCGATCGGGGGACTACACCTTC
-	TRBJ2-1	once	TRBV12-5	CASGFEGGYNEQFF	TGTGCTAGTGGTTTTGAAGGGGGCTACAATGAGCAGTTCTTC
TRBD1	TRBJ2-7	-	TRBV7-7	CASSPGQGSGSEQYF	TGTGCTAGCAGCCCAGGACAGGGCTCGGGGAGCGAGCAGTACTTC
TRBD1	TRBJ1-1	-	TRBV19	CASSIRTGGGSEAFF	TGTGCCAGTAGTATACGGACAGGGGGCGGTTCTGAAGCTTTCTTT
TRBD1	TRBJ1-4	few	TRBV7-3	CASSSGTGGEKLFF	TGTGCCAGCAGCTCGGGGACAGGGGGCGAAAAACTGTTTTTT
-	TRBJ1-6	-	TRBV27	CASSFTTGFSSPLHF	TGTGCCAGCAGTTTCACGACAGGATTTAGCTCACCCCTCCACTTT
-	TRBJ2-5	-	TRBV18	CASSPAAQETQYF	TGTGCCAGCTCACCAGCGGCCCAAGAGACCCAGTACTTC
-	TRBJ2-7	-	TRBV7-7	CASSPTGWGEQYF	TGTGCCAGCAGCCCTACAGGGTGGGGCGAGCAGTACTTC
TRBD1	TRBJ2-2	-	TRBV19	CASSIVRTGANTGELFF	TGTGCCAGTAGTATCGTTCGGACAGGGGCGAACACCGGGGAGCTGTTTTTT
TRBD1	TRBJ2-1	-	TRBV5-1	CASAAGQGPSSYNEQFF	TGCGCCAGCGCGGCGGGACAGGGACCCAGCTCCTACAATGAGCAGTTCTTC
TRBD1	TRBJ1-1	-	TRBV6-6	CASSHHADRGLSEAFF	TGTGCCAGCAGTCACCACGCGGACAGGGGGCTATCTGAAGCTTTCTTT
TRBD1	TRBJ2-7	-	TRBV29-1	CSVEAGDSSRQYF	TGCAGCGTTGAAGCCGGGGACAGTTCCAGGCAGTACTTC
-	TRBJ1-5	-	TRBV10-3	CAMGSRADQPQHF	TGTGCCATGGGATCGAGAGCGGATCAGCCCCAGCATTTT
TRBD2	TRBJ2-7	once	TRBV7-2	CASSLRPSGGAHEQYF	TGTGCCAGCAGCTTAAGGCCTAGCGGGGGGGCGCACGAGCAGTACTTC
TRBD1	TRBJ1-1	once	TRBV6-5	CASSSRQGDTEAFF	TGTGCCAGCAGTTCAAGACAGGGGGACACTGAAGCTTTCTTT
-	TRBJ1-3	once	TRBV7-2	CASSSAGTLSGNTIYF	TGTGCCAGCAGCTCCGCCGGGACACTCTCTGGAAACACCATATATTTT
-	TRBJ2-3	-	TRBV30	CAATAGPGGGGDTQYF	TGTGCCGCAACCGCCGGGCCCGGGGGCGGGGGAGATACGCAGTATTTT
TRBD2	TRBJ2-1	-	TRBV19	CASRGTSGDENEQFF	TGTGCCAGTAGAGGGACTAGCGGGGATGAGAATGAGCAGTTCTTC
TRBD1	TRBJ1-1	-	TRBV7-6	CASSPGQGAAMNTEAFF	TGTGCCAGCAGCCCCGGACAGGGGGCAGCTATGAACACTGAAGCTTTCTTT
TRBD1	TRBJ1-3	-	TRBV3-1/TRBV3-2	CASSKGTVSGNTIYF	TGTGCCAGCAGTAAAGGGACAGTCTCTGGAAACACCATATATTTT
-	TRBJ1-5	-	TRBV5-8	CASSFGGSNQPQHF	TGTGCCAGCAGCTTCGGGGGGAGCAATCAGCCCCAGCATTTT
-	TRBJ1-2	-	TRBV6-5	CATLRASGYTF	TGTGCCACCCTCAGGGCGAGTGGCTACACCTTC
-	TRBJ1-5	once	TRBV18	CASHGGNNQPQHF	TGTGCCAGCCACGGAGGAAACAATCAGCCCCAGCATTTT
-	TRBJ2-2	-	TRBV6-2/TRBV6-3	CASSYMGPPNTGELFF	TGTGCCAGCAGTTACATGGGGCCACCGAACACCGGGGAGCTGTTTTTT
-	TRBJ1-4	-	TRBV19	CASSRPGREKLFF	TGTGCCAGTAGTAGGCCAGGGCGGGAAAAACTGTTTTTT
TRBD1	TRBJ1-4	-	TRBV4-3	CASSQSQGEEKLFF	TGCGCCAGCAGCCAAAGTCAGGGGGAGGAAAAACTGTTTTTT
TRBD1	TRBJ1-2	few	TRBV11-2	CASSKGQGDYGYTF	TGTGCCAGCAGCAAGGGACAGGGCGACTATGGCTACACCTTC
-	TRBJ2-1	-	TRBV12-3/TRBV12-4	CASSLGVNNEQFF	TGTGCCAGCAGTTTAGGAGTGAACAATGAGCAGTTCTTC
-	TRBJ2-2	-	TRBV11-3	CASILDSAGGELFF	TGTGCCAGCATATTGGATTCCGCGGGCGGGGAGCTGTTTTTT
-	TRBJ1-3	-	TRBV3-1/TRBV3-2	CARWTSGNTIYF	TGTGCCAGATGGACAAGCGGAAACACCATATATTTT
-	TRBJ2-1	-	TRBV11-3	CASSLGRRQEQFF	TGTGCCAGCAGCTTGGGGAGGAGACAAGAGCAGTTCTTC
TRBD1	TRBJ1-2	-	TRBV27	CASSGTGGAPFYGYTF	TGTGCCAGCAGTGGGACAGGGGGCGCCCCCTTCTATGGCTACACCTTC
TRBD1	TRBJ1-2	-	TRBV14	CASSQAVGTGAGYTF	TGTGCCAGCAGCCAAGCTGTAGGGACAGGGGCTGGCTACACCTTC
TRBD1	TRBJ2-5	-	TRBV3-1/TRBV3-2	CASSGGQGSKRETQYF	TGTGCCAGCAGTGGGGGACAGGGGAGTAAGAGAGAGACCCAGTACTTC
-	TRBJ1-1	-	TRBV25-1	CASAGSLNTEAFF	TGTGCCAGCGCAGGGTCCCTGAACACTGAAGCTTTCTTT
-	TRBJ2-3	-	TRBV28	CASSLGRSTDTQYF	TGTGCCAGCAGTTTGGGCAGGAGCACAGATACGCAGTATTTT
-	TRBJ1-1	-	TRBV21-1	CASSKPHRDTEAFF	TGTGCCAGCAGCAAACCCCACAGGGATACTGAAGCTTTCTTT